The clone carrying this T cell receptor beta chain was seen a single time. Antigen specificity is unknown. The sample is drawn from a study of CD8+ T cells in alopecia areata. Study results and limitations: Mice showed clearer TCR sharing than patients did, a gap that was possibly HLA-related.

Using a FACSAria, the CD4+ and CD8+ T cells were sorted from the PBMCs. cDNA serving as the sequencing template came from extracted, reverse transcribed RNA. Profiled with immunoSEQ multiplex PCR; TCRdb holds only in-frame clones, not every one. Of 100,000 to 150,000 clones listed, roughly 68% are singletons. CDR1 is MNHEY, CDR2 SMNVEV, per germline (reference sequence). The CDR3 length is 12 residues. The V and J ends lost 5 bases and 12 bases respectively, with 17 bases between them. The clonotype originates from a human donor in good health. The chain couples TRBV27 to TRBJ2-7; TRBD1 might be the D (5 bases). Material for sequencing was CD4+ T cells sorted from blood. CDR3 coding DNA: TGTGCCAGCAGTCGCCTTAATGGGGCCCTGTACTTC. This gives the protein CASSRLNGALYF.